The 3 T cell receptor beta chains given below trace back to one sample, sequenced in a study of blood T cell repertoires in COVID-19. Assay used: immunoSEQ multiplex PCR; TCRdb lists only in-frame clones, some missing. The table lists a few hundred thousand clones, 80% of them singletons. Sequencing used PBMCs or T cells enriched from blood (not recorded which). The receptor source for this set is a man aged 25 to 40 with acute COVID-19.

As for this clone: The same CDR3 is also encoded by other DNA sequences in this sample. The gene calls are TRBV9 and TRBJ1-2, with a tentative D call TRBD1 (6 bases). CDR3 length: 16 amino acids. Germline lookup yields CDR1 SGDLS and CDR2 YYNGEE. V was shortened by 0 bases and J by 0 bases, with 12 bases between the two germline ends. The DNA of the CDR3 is TGTGCCAGCAGCGTAGGGGGGCAGGGTACTAACTATGGCTACACCTTC. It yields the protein CASSVGGQGTNYGYTF. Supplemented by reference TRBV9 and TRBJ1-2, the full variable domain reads DSGVTQTPKHLITATGQRVTLRCSPRSGDLSVYWYQQSLDQGLQFLIQYYNGEERAKGNILERFSAQQFPDLHSELNLSSLELGDSALYFCASSVGGQGTNYGYTFGSGTRLTVV.

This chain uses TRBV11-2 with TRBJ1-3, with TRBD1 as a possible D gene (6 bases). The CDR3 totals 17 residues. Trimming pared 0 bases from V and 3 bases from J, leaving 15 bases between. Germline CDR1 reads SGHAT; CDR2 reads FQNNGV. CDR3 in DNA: TGTGCCAGCAGCTTAGATCGCCTGGGGGCTCTTGGAAACACCATATATTTT. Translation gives CASSLDRLGALGNTIYF.

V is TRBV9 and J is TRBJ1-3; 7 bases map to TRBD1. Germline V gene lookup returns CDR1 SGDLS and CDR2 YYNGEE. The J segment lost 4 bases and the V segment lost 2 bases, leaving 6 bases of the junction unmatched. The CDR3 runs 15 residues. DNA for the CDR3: TGTGCCAGCAGCGTGGGGGGACAGTCAGGAAACACCATATATTTT. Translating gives CASSVGGQSGNTIYF.